This entry lists 26 T cell receptor beta chains sequenced from one sample in a study of cytomegalovirus exposure and HLA in healthy donors. The PCR made use of 60 Vbeta and 13 Jbeta primers. Data came from immunoSEQ multiplex PCR; TCRdb stores just in-frame clones and leaves some out. The sample has roughly 190,000 clones; around four fifths are singletons. Sample: PBMCs. The receptor source for this set is a woman between 40 and 55 years old in good health and CMV-seronegative.

The chain couples TRBV11-2 to TRBJ2-7, with D perhaps TRBD1 (6 bases). The CDR3 runs to 14 residues. V lost 5 bases, J lost 6 bases, and 17 bases lay in between. Germline CDR1 SGHAT, CDR2 FQNNGV. This chain's CDR3 is CASSQTGPLGEQYF. CDR3 nucleotides: TGTGCCAGCAGCCAGACAGGCCCCCTCGGCGAGCAGTACTTC.

CDR3 amino acids: CASSSGRDFNQPQHF. The CDR3 DNA reads as TGTGCCAGCAGCTCAGGGAGGGATTTCAATCAGCCCCAGCATTTT. This sequence joins TRBV7-2 and TRBJ1-5; tentatively, D is TRBD1 (5 bases). The V gene lost 4 bases and the J gene lost 3 bases, with 13 bases spanning the gap. This CDR3 is 15 amino acids long. Germline V gene sequence: CDR1 SGHTA, CDR2 FQGNSA. Variable domain in full (rest from reference TRBV7-2 and TRBJ1-5): GAGVSQSPSNKVTEKGKDVELRCDPISGHTALYWYRQSLGQGLEFLIYFQGNSAPDKSGLPSDRFSAERTGGSVSTLTIQRTQQEDSAVYLCASSSGRDFNQPQHFGDGTRLSIL.

V gene TRBV19 combines with J gene TRBJ2-3; D is ambiguous. Germline lookup yields CDR1 LNHDA and CDR2 SQIVND (reference sequence). V lost 3 bases to trimming and J lost 8 bases, with 18 bases between them. There are 15 residues in the CDR3. This CDR3 is CASSISRTQDVTQYF. The CDR3 DNA sequence: TGTGCCAGTAGTATTTCGCGAACCCAGGATGTTACGCAGTATTTT.

This clone was detected a few times. This chain uses TRBV7-8 with TRBJ2-7, with D possibly TRBD2 on 5 matching bases. In germline, CDR1 is SGHVS, CDR2 FQNEAQ. V lost 6 bases to trimming and J lost 4 bases, with 7 bases between them. This CDR3 has 11 residues. CDR3 sequence (DNA): TGTGCCAGCAGTCGGAGGTACGAGCAGTACTTC. This sequence encodes CASSRRYEQYF.

As DNA, the CDR3 is TGTGCCAGCAGCATTAGCAATCAGCCCCAGCATTTT. Its protein is CASSISNQPQHF. The V call is TRBV28, the J call TRBJ1-5, with D unclear. This CDR3 contains 12 residues. CDR1 is MDHEN and CDR2 is SYDVKM in the germline V gene. The ends were cut back, 6 bases at V and 0 bases at J, with 3 bases in the middle.

The V call is TRBV5-1, the J call TRBJ1-1, with TRBD1 as a possible D gene (5 bases). This CDR3 has 15 amino acids. Trimming took 3 bases from V and 1 from J, leaving 13 bases between them. The germline CDR1 and CDR2 sequences are SGHRS and YFSETQ. CDR3 protein: CASSSEGAPNTEAFF. The CDR3 bases are TGCGCCAGCAGCTCTGAAGGGGCACCGAACACTGAAGCTTTCTTT. Full variable domain (missing parts from reference TRBV5-1 and TRBJ1-1): KAGVTQTPRYLIKTRGQQVTLSCSPISGHRSVSWYQQTPGQGLQFLFEYFSETQRNKGNFPGRFSGRQFSNSRSEMNVSTLELGDSALYLCASSSEGAPNTEAFFGQGTRLTVV.

CDR3: CAWRAPGLTYNEQFF. In nucleotides, the CDR3 is TGTGCCTGGAGGGCTCCGGGACTTACATACAATGAGCAGTTCTTC. The J gene is TRBJ2-1, the V gene TRBV30; possible D gene TRBD2, 6 bases. The CDR3 is 15 residues long. CDR1 and CDR2 from the germline V gene are GTSNPN and SVGIG (reference sequence). The V end lost 3 bases, the J end lost 4 bases, and 16 bases lay between the germline ends.

The chain carries TRBV30 and TRBJ2-5; tentatively, D is TRBD1 (6 bases). The germline V gene has CDR1 GTSNPN and CDR2 SVGIG (reference sequence). The V gene lost 7 bases and the J gene lost 5 bases, with 20 bases spanning the gap. The CDR3 spans 14 residues. CDR3 nucleotides: TGTGCCTACACCGGGACACCCGGGACGGAGACCCAGTACTTC. Translated, it gives CAYTGTPGTETQYF.

This rearrangement joins TRBV6-1 to TRBJ1-2; the match to TRBD1 covers 9 bases. The CDR3 runs 13 residues. Germline lookup yields CDR1 MNHNS and CDR2 SASEGT. Trimming cost V 2 bases and J 8 bases; bases outside gene matches: 3. The CDR3 nucleotides are TGTGCCAGCAGTGAAATCGGGACAGGGGGCTACACCTTC. Translated: CASSEIGTGGYTF.

The V and J genes are TRBV6-4 and TRBJ1-1; D is perhaps TRBD1 (5 bases). Germline lookup yields CDR1 MRHNA and CDR2 SNTAGT. Deletions cut 3 bases from V and 2 bases from J, with 7 bases between. The CDR3 extends over 13 amino acids. CDR3 bases: TGTGCCAGCAGTGAGCGGGACAACACTGAAGCTTTCTTT. As protein: CASSERDNTEAFF.

As regards this clone: Germline is not matched at one junction end, which may reflect a read error. This sample also contains other DNA sequences that code for the same CDR3. The chain carries TRBV5-6 and TRBJ1-3; possibly TRBD1 for D (6 bases). CDR3 length: 16 residues. Germline V gene sequence: CDR1 SGHDT, CDR2 YYEEEE. Here the CDR3 DNA reads TGCGCCAGCAGCTTCCGTACAGGGTACTCTGGAAACACCATATATTTT. Encoded protein: CASSFRTGYSGNTIYF.

This chain uses TRBV6-1 with TRBJ2-7; weak D call: TRBD2 (5 bases). Trimming removed 2 bases at V and 5 bases at J, with 7 bases between. CDR1 MNHNS and CDR2 SASEGT come from the germline V gene. This CDR3 is 12 amino acids long. The CDR3, as DNA: TGTGCCAGCAGTGAAAGGAGGAACGAGCAGTACTTC. Its protein is CASSERRNEQYF.

V and J are TRBV5-1 and TRBJ2-3; 7 positions match TRBD1. Germline CDR1 SGHRS, CDR2 YFSETQ. The length of the CDR3 is 15 residues. J gave up 6 bases and V 4 bases, and 11 bases lay outside the gene matches. The CDR3 here is CASSQTGTTRDTQYF. The DNA for the CDR3 is TGCGCCAGCAGCCAGACAGGGACCACACGGGATACGCAGTATTTT.

This sequence joins TRBV19 and TRBJ2-5; TRBD1 aligns across 10 bases. This CDR3 is 16 amino acids long. J gave up 2 bases and V 6 bases, and 9 bases lay outside the gene matches. Germline CDR1 LNHDA, CDR2 SQIVND (reference sequence). The CDR3, as DNA: TGTGCCAGTAGATCCCTCCGGGACAGGGGACAAGAGACCCAGTACTTC. It codes for CASRSLRDRGQETQYF. The variable domain in full, completed from reference TRBV19 and TRBJ2-5, reads DGGITQSPKYLFRKEGQNVTLSCEQNLNHDAMYWYRQDPGQGLRLIYYSQIVNDFQKGDIAEGYSVSREKKESFPLTVTSAQKNPTAFYLCASRSLRDRGQETQYFGPGTRLLVL.

The chain uses TRBV7-2 and TRBJ2-5; possibly TRBD2 for D (6 bases). Germline V gene sequence: CDR1 SGHTA, CDR2 FQGNSA. V shed 7 bases and J shed 7 bases, with 22 bases lying between them. CDR3 size: 15 residues. This CDR3 is CASNPIAVSGGTQYF. The CDR3 region has the DNA TGTGCCAGCAATCCAATAGCGGTTTCCGGGGGGACCCAGTACTTC.

The chain recombines TRBV29-1 with TRBJ1-2; 8 nucleotides agree with TRBD1. The CDR3 has 13 amino acids. CDR1 and CDR2 (germline): SQVTM, ANQGSEA. The chain's CDR3 is CRVSTGADYGYTF. The CDR3, as DNA: TGCAGAGTCTCGACAGGGGCTGACTATGGCTACACCTTC.

The chain carries TRBV6-5 and TRBJ1-3; no firm D call. The V end lost 6 bases, the J end lost 0 bases, and 12 bases lay between the germline ends. The CDR3 has 15 amino acids. The germline V gene has CDR1 MNHEY and CDR2 SVGAGI. CDR3 DNA: TGTGCCAGCAGCCGAGCTTTAGCCTCTGGAAACACCATATATTTT. It yields the protein CASSRALASGNTIYF.

This clone was seen a single time. The chain is built from TRBV11-2 and TRBJ2-1; 9 positions agree with TRBD2. The ends lost 5 bases at V and 1 base at J; junction bases unmatched: 6. This CDR3 has 16 residues. CDR1 SGHAT and CDR2 FQNNGV come from the germline V gene. The CDR3 DNA is TGTGCCAGCAGCCTGTCTAGCGGGAATTCCTACAATGAGCAGTTCTTC. It translates to CASSLSSGNSYNEQFF. Full variable domain (missing parts from reference TRBV11-2 and TRBJ2-1): EAGVAQSPRYKIIEKRQSVAFWCNPISGHATLYWYQQILGQGPKLLIQFQNNGVVDDSQLPKDRFSAERLKGVDSTLKIQPAKLEDSAVYLCASSLSSGNSYNEQFFGPGTRLTVL.

The chain uses TRBV9 and TRBJ1-2; 8 bases map to TRBD1. The CDR3 consists of 15 residues. The trim removed 2 bases at V and 3 bases at J, leaving 6 bases unmatched. Germline CDR1 is SGDLS and CDR2 is YYNGEE. The CDR3 reads CASSVDRGGDYGYTF. The CDR3 nucleotides read TGTGCCAGCAGCGTCGACAGGGGTGGTGACTATGGCTACACCTTC.

The rearrangement links TRBV7-9 to TRBJ1-5; no firm D call. The CDR3 loop spans 13 amino acids. The V end lost 5 bases, the J end lost 6 bases, and 11 bases lay between the germline ends. The germline V gene encodes CDR1 SEHNR and CDR2 FQNEAQ (reference sequence). The CDR3 sequence: CASSLLVSQPQHF. The CDR3 nucleotides are TGTGCCAGCAGCCTATTAGTCTCTCAGCCCCAGCATTTT.

Only a few counts were recorded for this clone. The chain is built from TRBV7-3 and TRBJ1-4; the D gene is possibly TRBD1 (5 bases). CDR1 and CDR2 from the germline V gene are SGHTA and FQGTGA. The CDR3 is made up of 13 amino acids. The V end was cut by 1 base, the J end by 8 bases, with 8 bases between. The CDR3 DNA sequence: TGTGCCAGCAGCTTAAAGCAGGGAGAAAAACTGTTTTTT. It translates to CASSLKQGEKLFF.

Of note for this clone: The identical CDR3 is also encoded by other nucleotide sequences in the sample. CDR3: CASSVGQGNSPLHF. CDR3 in DNA: TGTGCCAGCAGCGTCGGGCAGGGAAATTCACCCCTCCACTTT. The rearrangement links TRBV9 to TRBJ1-6; D is possibly TRBD1 (5 bases). CDR1 and CDR2 (germline): SGDLS, YYNGEE. This CDR3 has 14 residues. The germline V and J ends were trimmed by 2 bases and 7 bases, with 10 bases remaining between them. Using reference TRBV9 and TRBJ1-6 for the parts outside the CDR3, the full variable domain is DSGVTQTPKHLITATGQRVTLRCSPRSGDLSVYWYQQSLDQGLQFLIQYYNGEERAKGNILERFSAQQFPDLHSELNLSSLELGDSALYFCASSVGQGNSPLHFGNGTRLTVT.

The chain is built from TRBV19 and TRBJ2-1; D perhaps matches TRBD2 (6 bases). Germline CDR1 reads LNHDA; CDR2 reads SQIVND (reference sequence). The CDR3 contains 14 residues. The V and J ends lost 6 bases and 5 bases respectively, with 14 bases between them. For the CDR3, the DNA is TGTGCCAGTAGCCGACGGAGGGACGACAATGAGCAGTTCTTC. Residues: CASSRRRDDNEQFF.

V gene TRBV7-2 combines with J gene TRBJ1-2; a weak D match, TRBD1 (5 bases). CDR3 length: 16 residues. The germline gives CDR1 SGHTA, CDR2 FQGNSA. Trimming removed 4 bases from V and 0 bases from J, with 15 bases in between. Written as DNA, the CDR3 is TGTGCCAGCAGCTCCCGAGAAGGGGTTTCTAACTATGGCTACACCTTC. It specifies CASSSREGVSNYGYTF.

This sequence joins TRBV29-1 and TRBJ2-7; TRBD1 is a possible D gene (6 bases). Germline lookup yields CDR1 SQVTM and CDR2 ANQGSEA. With 5 bases removed from V and 3 bases from J, the gap between germline ends came to 8 bases. The CDR3 has 11 amino acids. The CDR3 DNA reads TGCAGCGTTCAGGGGAGCTACGAGCAGTACTTC. Residues: CSVQGSYEQYF.

This chain links TRBV2 with TRBJ1-4; D is unresolved. The CDR3 has 15 amino acids. Germline CDR1 reads SNHLY; CDR2 reads FYNNEI. The ends were cut back, 0 bases at V and 2 bases at J, with 7 bases in the middle. In nucleotides, the CDR3 is TGTGCCAGCAGTGAAGCGCGCATGACTAATGAAAAACTGTTTTTT. Translating it yields CASSEARMTNEKLFF.